The T cell receptor (beta chain) described here comes from a study of cytomegalovirus exposure and HLA in healthy donors. Study-level points and caveats: For most TCR beta V segments, an earlier analysis put the productive rate at about 87% or about 30% of the time. A missense DCLRE1C variant was associated with V- and J-gene trimming of TCR beta chains in a later analysis, and an independent cohort replicated the association.

PCR amplification relied on 60 Vbeta primers (plus 13 Jbeta primers). The repertoire was sequenced with immunoSEQ multiplex PCR; TCRdb's copy has only in-frame clones and lacks some. The sample records 90,000 to 120,000 clones, about 77% being singletons. Note on this clone: Its antigen is undetermined.

The receptor was derived from a woman between 18 and 29 years old in good health and CMV-seropositive. Sequenced sample: PBMCs.

CDR3 sequence reads: CASSRTDSNQPQHF. The CDR3 coding sequence is TGTGCCAGTAGTAGGACAGATAGCAATCAGCCCCAGCATTTT. J is TRBJ1-5 and V is TRBV19; a possible D gene is TRBD1 (6 bases). The germline gives CDR1 LNHDA, CDR2 SQIVND (reference sequence). The CDR3 is 14 amino acids. Trimming left V 4 bases short and J 0 bases short, with 7 bases between.